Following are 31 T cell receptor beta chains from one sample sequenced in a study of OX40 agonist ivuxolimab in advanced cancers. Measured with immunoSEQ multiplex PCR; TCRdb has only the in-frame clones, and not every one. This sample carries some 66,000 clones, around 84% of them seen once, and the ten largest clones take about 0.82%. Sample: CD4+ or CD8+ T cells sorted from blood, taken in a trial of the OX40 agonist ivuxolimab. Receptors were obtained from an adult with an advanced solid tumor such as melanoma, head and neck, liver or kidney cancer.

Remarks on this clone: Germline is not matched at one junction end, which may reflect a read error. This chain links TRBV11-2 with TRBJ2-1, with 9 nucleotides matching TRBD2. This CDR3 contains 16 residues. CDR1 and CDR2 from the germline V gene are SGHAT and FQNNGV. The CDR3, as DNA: TGTGCCAGCAGCATGATTAGGACTAGCGTCTACAACGAGCAGTTCTTC. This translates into CASSMIRTSVYNEQFF.

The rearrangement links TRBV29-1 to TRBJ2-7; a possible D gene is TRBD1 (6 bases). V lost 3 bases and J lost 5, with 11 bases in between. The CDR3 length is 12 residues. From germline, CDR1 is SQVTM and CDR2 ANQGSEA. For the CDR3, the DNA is TGCAGCGTTGAGGAAAACAGGGACGAGCAGTACTTC. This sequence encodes CSVEENRDEQYF.

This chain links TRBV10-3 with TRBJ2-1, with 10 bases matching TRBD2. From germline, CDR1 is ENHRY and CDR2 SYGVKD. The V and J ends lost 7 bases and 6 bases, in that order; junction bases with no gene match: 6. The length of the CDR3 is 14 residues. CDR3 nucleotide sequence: TGTGCCATCACCACCGGGACTAGCGTCAATGAGCAGTTCTTC. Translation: CAITTGTSVNEQFF.

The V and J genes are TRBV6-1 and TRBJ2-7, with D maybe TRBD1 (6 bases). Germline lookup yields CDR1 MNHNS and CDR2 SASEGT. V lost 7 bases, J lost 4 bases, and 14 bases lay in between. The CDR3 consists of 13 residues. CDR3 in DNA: TGTGCCAGCACTAGGGACATACAATACGAGCAGTACTTC. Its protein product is CASTRDIQYEQYF.

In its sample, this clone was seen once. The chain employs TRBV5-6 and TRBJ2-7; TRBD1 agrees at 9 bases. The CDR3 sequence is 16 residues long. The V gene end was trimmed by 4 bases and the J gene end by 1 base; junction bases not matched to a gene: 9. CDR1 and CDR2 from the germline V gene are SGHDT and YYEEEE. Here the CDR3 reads CASSATGTGSSYEQYF. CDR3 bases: TGTGCCAGCAGCGCCACCGGGACAGGGAGTTCCTACGAGCAGTACTTC.

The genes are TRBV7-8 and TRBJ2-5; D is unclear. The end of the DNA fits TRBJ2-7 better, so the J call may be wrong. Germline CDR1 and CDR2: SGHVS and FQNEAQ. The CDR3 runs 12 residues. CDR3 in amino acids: CASSLSRYEQYF. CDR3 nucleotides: TGTGCCAGCAGCTTATCAAGGTACGAGCAGTACTTC.

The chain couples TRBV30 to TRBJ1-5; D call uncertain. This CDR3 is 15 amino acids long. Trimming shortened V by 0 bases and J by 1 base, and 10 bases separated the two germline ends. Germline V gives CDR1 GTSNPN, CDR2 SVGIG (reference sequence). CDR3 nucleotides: TGTGCCTGGAGTGTAGGAGGAGGCAGCAATCAGCCCCAGCATTTT. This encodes CAWSVGGGSNQPQHF.

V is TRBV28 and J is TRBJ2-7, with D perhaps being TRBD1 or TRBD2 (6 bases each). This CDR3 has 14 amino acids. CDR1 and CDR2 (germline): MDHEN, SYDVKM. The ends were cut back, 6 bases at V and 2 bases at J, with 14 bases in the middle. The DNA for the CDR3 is TGTGCCAGCAGCCCACAGGGCGGGGCCTACGAGCAGTACTTC. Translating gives CASSPQGGAYEQYF.

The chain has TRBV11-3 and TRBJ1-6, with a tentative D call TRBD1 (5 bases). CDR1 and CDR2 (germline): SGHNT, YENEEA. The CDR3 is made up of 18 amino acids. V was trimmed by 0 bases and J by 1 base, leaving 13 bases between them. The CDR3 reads CASSLDQAGSSYNSPLHF. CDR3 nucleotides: TGTGCCAGCAGCTTAGATCAAGCAGGGTCGTCCTATAATTCACCCCTCCACTTT.

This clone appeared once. The CDR3 sequence is CASSLGHQETQYF. The CDR3, as DNA: TGTGCCAGCAGCTTAGGGCACCAAGAGACCCAGTACTTC. The chain links TRBV7-9 to TRBJ2-5; D gene unclear. The V end was cut by 1 base, the J end by 0 bases, with 3 bases between. Germline-derived CDR1 and CDR2 are SEHNR and FQNEAQ (reference sequence). The CDR3 is 13 amino acids.

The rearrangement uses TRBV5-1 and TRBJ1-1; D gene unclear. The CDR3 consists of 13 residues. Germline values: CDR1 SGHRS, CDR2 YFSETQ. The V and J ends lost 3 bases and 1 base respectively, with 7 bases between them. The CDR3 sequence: CASSSAGNTEAFF. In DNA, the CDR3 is TGCGCCAGCAGCTCCGCAGGGAACACTGAAGCTTTCTTT.

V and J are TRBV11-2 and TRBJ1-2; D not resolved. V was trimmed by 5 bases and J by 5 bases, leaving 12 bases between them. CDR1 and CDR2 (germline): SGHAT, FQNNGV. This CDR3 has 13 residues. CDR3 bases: TGTGCCAGCAGCCCCGATCACACATATGGCTACACCTTC. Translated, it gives CASSPDHTYGYTF.

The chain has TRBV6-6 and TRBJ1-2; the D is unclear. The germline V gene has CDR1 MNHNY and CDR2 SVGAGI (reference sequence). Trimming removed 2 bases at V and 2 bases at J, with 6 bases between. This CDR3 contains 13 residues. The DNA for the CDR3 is TGTGCCAGCAGTTACAGGGAGAACTATGGCTACACCTTC. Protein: CASSYRENYGYTF.

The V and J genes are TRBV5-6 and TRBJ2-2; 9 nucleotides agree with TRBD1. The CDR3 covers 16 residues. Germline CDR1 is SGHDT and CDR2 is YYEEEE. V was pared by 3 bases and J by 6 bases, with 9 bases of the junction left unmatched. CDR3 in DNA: TGTGCCAGCAGCTCCGGGACAGGGATGAGGGCCGGGGAGCTGTTTTTT. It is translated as CASSSGTGMRAGELFF.

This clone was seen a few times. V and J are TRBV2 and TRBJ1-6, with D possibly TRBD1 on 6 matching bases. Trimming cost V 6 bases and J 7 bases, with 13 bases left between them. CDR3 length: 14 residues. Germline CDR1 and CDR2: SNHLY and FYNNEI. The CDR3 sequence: CASRTQGRNSPLHF. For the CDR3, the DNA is TGTGCCAGCAGGACCCAGGGGAGGAATTCACCCCTCCACTTT.

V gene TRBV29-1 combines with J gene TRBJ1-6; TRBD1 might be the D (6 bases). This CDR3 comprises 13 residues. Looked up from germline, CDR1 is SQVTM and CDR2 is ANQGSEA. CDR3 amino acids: CSARDTLDSPLHF. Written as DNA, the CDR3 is TGCAGTGCCCGGGACACCCTTGATTCACCCCTCCACTTT.

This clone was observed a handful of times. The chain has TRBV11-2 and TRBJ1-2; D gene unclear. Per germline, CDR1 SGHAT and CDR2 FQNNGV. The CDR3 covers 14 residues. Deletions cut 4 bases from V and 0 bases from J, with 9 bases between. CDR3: CASSSPNPNYGYTF. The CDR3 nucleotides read TGTGCCAGCAGCTCCCCAAACCCTAACTATGGCTACACCTTC.

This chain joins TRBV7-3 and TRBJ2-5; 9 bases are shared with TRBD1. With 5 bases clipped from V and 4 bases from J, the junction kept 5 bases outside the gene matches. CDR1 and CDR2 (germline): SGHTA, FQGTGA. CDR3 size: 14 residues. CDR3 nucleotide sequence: TGTGCCAGCAGCCGCGGGACAGGGACAGAGACCCAGTACTTC. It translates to CASSRGTGTETQYF.

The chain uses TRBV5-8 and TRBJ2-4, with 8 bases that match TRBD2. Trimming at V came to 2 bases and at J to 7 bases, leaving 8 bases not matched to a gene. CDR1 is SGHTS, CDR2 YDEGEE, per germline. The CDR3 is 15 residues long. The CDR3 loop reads CASSFRTSKVNIQYF. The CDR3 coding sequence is TGTGCCAGCAGCTTCAGGACTAGCAAGGTTAACATTCAGTACTTC.

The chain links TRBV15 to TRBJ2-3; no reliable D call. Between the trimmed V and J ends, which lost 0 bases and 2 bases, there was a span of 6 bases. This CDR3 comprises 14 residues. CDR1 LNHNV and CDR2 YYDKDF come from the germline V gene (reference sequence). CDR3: CATSREGNTDTQYF. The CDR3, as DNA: TGTGCCACCAGCAGAGAAGGGAACACAGATACGCAGTATTTT. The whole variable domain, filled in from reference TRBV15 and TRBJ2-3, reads DAMVIQNPRYQVTQFGKPVTLSCSQTLNHNVMYWYQQKSSQAPKLLFHYYDKDFNNEADTPDNFQSRRPNTSFCFLDIRSPGLGDTAMYLCATSREGNTDTQYFGPGTRLTVL.

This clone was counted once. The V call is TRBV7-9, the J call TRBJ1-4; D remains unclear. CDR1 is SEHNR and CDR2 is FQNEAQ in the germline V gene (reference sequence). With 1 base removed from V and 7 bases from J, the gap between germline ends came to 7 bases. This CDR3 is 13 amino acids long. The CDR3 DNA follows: TGTGCCAGCAGCTTAGAATCGGGTGAAAAACTGTTTTTT. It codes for CASSLESGEKLFF.

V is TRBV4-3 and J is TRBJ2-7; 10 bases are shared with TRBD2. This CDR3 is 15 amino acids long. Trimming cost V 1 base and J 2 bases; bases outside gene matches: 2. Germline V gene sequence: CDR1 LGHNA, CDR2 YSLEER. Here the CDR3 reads CASSQVLAGTYEQYF. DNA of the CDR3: TGCGCCAGCAGCCAAGTACTAGCGGGAACCTACGAGCAGTACTTC.

The CDR3 DNA reads TGCGCCAGCAGCCAAGTCTACCAGGGAGCAACTAATGAAAAACTGTTTTTT. This sequence encodes CASSQVYQGATNEKLFF. The rearrangement uses TRBV4-3 and TRBJ1-4, with D possibly matching TRBD1 (5 bases). Germline loops: CDR1 LGHNA, CDR2 YSLEER. The CDR3 totals 17 residues. The germline V and J ends were trimmed by 1 base and 0 bases, with 12 bases remaining between them.

The DNA for the CDR3 is TGTGCCAGCAGCCCAGCCTCGGGGGCGGTTGGCGAGCAGTACTTC. Its translation: CASSPASGAVGEQYF. This chain connects TRBV7-2 to TRBJ2-7; D is possibly TRBD1 or TRBD2 (6 bases each). The CDR3 length is 15 residues. V lost 5 bases and J 6 bases, leaving 20 bases between the germline ends. The V gene's germline CDR1 is SGHTA and CDR2 FQGNSA. Supplemented by reference TRBV7-2 and TRBJ2-7, the full variable domain reads GAGVSQSPSNKVTEKGKDVELRCDPISGHTALYWYRQSLGQGLEFLIYFQGNSAPDKSGLPSDRFSAERTGGSVSTLTIQRTQQEDSAVYLCASSPASGAVGEQYFGPGTRLTVT.

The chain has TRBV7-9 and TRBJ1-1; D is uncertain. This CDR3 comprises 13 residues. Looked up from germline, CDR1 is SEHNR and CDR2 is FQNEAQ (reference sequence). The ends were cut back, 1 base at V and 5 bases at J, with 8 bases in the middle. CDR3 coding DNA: TGTGCCAGCAGCTTAGTATCGGGGACTGAAGCTTTCTTT. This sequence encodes CASSLVSGTEAFF.

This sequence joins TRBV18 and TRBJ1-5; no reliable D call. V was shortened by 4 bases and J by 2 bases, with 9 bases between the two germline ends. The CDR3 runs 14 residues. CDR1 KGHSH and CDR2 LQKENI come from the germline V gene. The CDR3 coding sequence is TGTGCCAGCTCACGCTCGGACGGCAATCAGCCCCAGCATTTT. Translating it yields CASSRSDGNQPQHF.

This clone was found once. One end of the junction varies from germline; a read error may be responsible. The chain's CDR3 is CASSEWRLGGQGKNF. The DNA for the CDR3 is TGTGCCAGCAGTGAATGGAGGTTGGGAGGACAGGGAAAGAACTTC. The chain uses TRBV6-1 and TRBJ2-7; 8 bases are a match to TRBD1. In germline, CDR1 is MNHNS, CDR2 SASEGT. The CDR3 totals 15 residues.

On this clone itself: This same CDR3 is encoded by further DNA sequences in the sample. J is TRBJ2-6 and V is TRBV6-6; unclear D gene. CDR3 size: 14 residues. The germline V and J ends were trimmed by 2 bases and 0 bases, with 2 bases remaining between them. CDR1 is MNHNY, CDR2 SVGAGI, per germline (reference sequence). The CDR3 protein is CASSYGSGANVLTF. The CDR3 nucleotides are TGTGCCAGCAGTTACGGCTCTGGGGCCAACGTCCTGACTTTC.

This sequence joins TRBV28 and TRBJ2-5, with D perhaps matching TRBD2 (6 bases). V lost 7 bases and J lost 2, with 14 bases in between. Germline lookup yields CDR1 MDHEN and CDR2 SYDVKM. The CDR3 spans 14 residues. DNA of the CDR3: TGTGCCAGCACCCCTAAGGGGACTCAAGAGACCCAGTACTTC. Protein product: CASTPKGTQETQYF.

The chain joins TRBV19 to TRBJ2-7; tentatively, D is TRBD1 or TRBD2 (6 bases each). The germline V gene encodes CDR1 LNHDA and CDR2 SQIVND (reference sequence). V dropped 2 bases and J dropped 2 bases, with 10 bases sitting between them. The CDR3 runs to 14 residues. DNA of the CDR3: TGTGCCAGTAGTATAATCGGGGGCGCCTACGAGCAGTACTTC. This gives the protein CASSIIGGAYEQYF. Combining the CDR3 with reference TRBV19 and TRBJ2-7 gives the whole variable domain DGGITQSPKYLFRKEGQNVTLSCEQNLNHDAMYWYRQDPGQGLRLIYYSQIVNDFQKGDIAEGYSVSREKKESFPLTVTSAQKNPTAFYLCASSIIGGAYEQYFGPGTRLTVT.

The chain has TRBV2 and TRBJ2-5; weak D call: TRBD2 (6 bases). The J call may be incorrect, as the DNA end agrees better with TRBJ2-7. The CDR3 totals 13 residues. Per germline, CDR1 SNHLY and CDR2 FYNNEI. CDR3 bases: TGTGCCAGCGCGGTAGGAGGGTCCTACGAGCAGTACTTC. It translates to CASAVGGSYEQYF.